The entry below describes one TCR beta chain. It has no known antigen specificity. One base away there is no much larger clone; base qualities are not given. This specimen belongs to a study of technical replicates of blood from several donors (dated by TCRdb to 2016 to 2017). Libraries came from the immunoSEQ multiplex PCR assay. In its TCRdb copy, this immuneACCESS table keeps in-frame sequences only and misses some clones. Where compared with another copy, unresolved V genes explain less than half of these, and the others have no known cause. Across this sample there are fewer than 100,000 clones, with approximately 97% seen only once. About 0.29% of the sample comes from the top ten. The CDR3, from cysteine to phenylalanine, totals 12 residues. Only the CDR3 DNA is retained, 36 bases long and in frame from the first base. CDR1 MNHEY and CDR2 SVGAGI were looked up in the germline V gene. Between the V and J ends, shortened by 8 bases and 4 bases respectively, the junction contains 11 bases.

The sample taken for sequencing was T cells isolated from PBMCs. This receptor was taken from a human donor in good health. In this chain, TRBV6-5 is recombined with TRBJ1-2; the D gene cannot be resolved reliably. At the DNA level, the sequence is TGTGCCAGCTTTAGGGAGAGCTATGGCTACACCTTC. This encodes CASFRESYGYTF.